What follows are 20 T cell receptor beta chains derived from one specimen sequenced in a study of PD-1 blockade in mismatch repair-deficient tumors. Produced via immunoSEQ multiplex PCR; TCRdb's table is partial and in-frame only. Among about 66,000 clones listed, 60% to 80% were seen once. The sample was peripheral blood, taken 2 weeks after starting pembrolizumab. Every receptor here comes from an adult with mismatch repair-deficient cancer.

CDR3 in DNA: TGTGCCAGCAGCTTATCCAATCAGCCCCAGCATTTT. Translated: CASSLSNQPQHF. This rearrangement joins TRBV14 to TRBJ1-5; D is uncertain. Germline values: CDR1 SGHDN, CDR2 FVKESK. The V end lost 5 bases, the J end lost 3 bases, and 5 bases lay between the germline ends. This CDR3 spans 12 amino acids. The variable domain in full, with the rest retrieved from reference TRBV14 and TRBJ1-5, is EAGVTQFPSHSVIEKGQTVTLRCDPISGHDNLYWYRRVMGKEIKFLLHFVKESKQDESGMPNNRFLAERTGGTYSTLKVQPAELEDSGVYFCASSLSNQPQHFGDGTRLSIL.

The chain joins TRBV27 to TRBJ1-2; TRBD1 is a possible D gene (6 bases). V was pared by 8 bases and J by 4 bases, with 14 bases between. Germline V gene sequence: CDR1 MNHEY, CDR2 SMNVEV (reference sequence). This CDR3 has 13 residues. The CDR3 DNA reads as TGTGCCAGCGGCCGGCGGGACATCTATGGCTACACCTTC. Residues: CASGRRDIYGYTF.

J is TRBJ2-5 and V is TRBV5-1; tentative D call: TRBD2 (6 bases). V was trimmed by 6 bases and J by 2 bases, leaving 14 bases between them. This CDR3 comprises 14 residues. From germline, CDR1 is SGHRS and CDR2 YFSETQ. The chain's CDR3 is CASTMGGRQETQYF. For the CDR3, the DNA is TGCGCCAGCACCATGGGGGGACGGCAAGAGACCCAGTACTTC.

This sequence joins TRBV25-1 and TRBJ2-1, with 13 bases lining up with TRBD2. The junction had 5 bases not matched to a gene; V was cut back by 8 bases and J by 7 bases. In germline, CDR1 is MGHDK, CDR2 SYGVNS. There are 14 residues in the CDR3. CDR3 loop: CASARTSGSNEQFF. The CDR3 DNA sequence: TGTGCCAGCGCTAGGACTAGCGGGAGTAATGAGCAGTTCTTC. The variable domain in full, with the rest retrieved from reference TRBV25-1 and TRBJ2-1, is EADIYQTPRYLVIGTGKKITLECSQTMGHDKMYWYQQDPGMELHLIHYSYGVNSTEKGDLSSESTVSRIRTEHFPLTLESARPSHTSQYLCASARTSGSNEQFFGPGTRLTVL.

The genes are TRBV14 and TRBJ1-2; the D is unclear. In germline, CDR1 is SGHDN, CDR2 FVKESK. V gave up 4 bases and J gave up 2 bases, with 14 bases separating them. The length of the CDR3 is 15 residues. The CDR3 nucleotides are TGTGCCAGCAGCCCCTTCCGGGCGTCGAACTATGGCTACACCTTC. Protein: CASSPFRASNYGYTF.

The rearrangement links TRBV7-6 to TRBJ2-2, with 10 bases aligning to TRBD2. Germline CDR1 reads SGHVS; CDR2 reads FNYEAQ. The J segment lost 3 bases and the V segment lost 5 bases, leaving 15 bases of the junction unmatched. The CDR3 is 19 amino acids. This CDR3 reads CASSLLSGRVVGDTGELFF. The CDR3 bases are TGTGCCAGCAGCCTTCTAAGCGGGAGGGTGGTAGGTGACACCGGGGAGCTGTTTTTT.

The V gene is TRBV11-3, the J gene TRBJ2-5, with TRBD2 matching 7 bases. Germline assignment: CDR1 SGHNT and CDR2 YENEEA. V lost 5 bases, J lost 3 bases, and 9 bases stayed unmatched. The CDR3 sequence is 15 residues long. Here the CDR3 reads CASSPLAGTKETQYF. Here the CDR3 DNA reads TGTGCCAGCAGCCCCTTAGCGGGTACAAAAGAGACCCAGTACTTC.

The rearrangement joins TRBV11-2 to TRBJ1-2, with TRBD1 identical over 9 bases. The germline gives CDR1 SGHAT, CDR2 FQNNGV. With 6 bases clipped from V and 5 bases from J, the junction kept 7 bases outside the gene matches. The CDR3 has 14 residues. The DNA of the CDR3 is TGTGCCAGCAGTACAGGGGGCTTTAGTTATGGCTACACCTTC. It yields the protein CASSTGGFSYGYTF.

V and J are TRBV9 and TRBJ1-1, with D possibly being TRBD1 (5 bases). CDR1 is SGDLS and CDR2 is YYNGEE in the germline V gene. This CDR3 is 14 amino acids long. V shed 0 bases and J shed 4 bases, with 10 bases lying between them. For the CDR3, the DNA is TGTGCCAGCAGCGTAGCAGGGTCTAGCACTGAAGCTTTCTTT. It is translated as CASSVAGSSTEAFF.

The chain uses TRBV19 and TRBJ2-7, with D perhaps assigned TRBD1 or TRBD2 (5 bases each). Germline values: CDR1 LNHDA, CDR2 SQIVND (reference sequence). V gave up 3 bases and J gave up 0 bases, with 27 bases separating them. This CDR3 spans 20 amino acids. In nucleotides, the CDR3 is TGTGCCAGTAGTATGTTCGTTTTTGGGTTGGGACGGTCGAGCTCCTACGAGCAGTACTTC. This encodes CASSMFVFGLGRSSSYEQYF.

The rearrangement joins TRBV12-5 to TRBJ2-5; 12 bases align to TRBD1. Germline V lookup: CDR1 LGHNT, CDR2 FRNRAP. Losses at the gene ends were 6 bases for V and 8 bases for J; bases not matched to a gene: 4. The CDR3 has 13 residues. The CDR3 reads CASGLGTGGTQYF. The CDR3 DNA sequence: TGTGCTAGTGGCCTCGGGACAGGGGGCACCCAGTACTTC. Full variable domain (rest looked up from reference TRBV12-5 and TRBJ2-5): DARVTQTPRHKVTEMGQEVTMRCQPILGHNTVFWYRQTMMQGLELLAYFRNRAPLDDSGMPKDRFSAEMPDATLATLKIQPSEPRDSAVYFCASGLGTGGTQYFGPGTRLLVL.

The chain carries TRBV11-3 and TRBJ2-5, with 7 bases identical to TRBD1. Germline V gene sequence: CDR1 SGHNT, CDR2 YENEEA. This CDR3 is built from 15 residues. The V and J ends lost 5 bases and 5 bases, in that order; junction bases with no gene match: 11. The CDR3 region is CASSLEGAGGETQYF. The CDR3 DNA is TGTGCCAGCAGCCTTGAGGGGGCGGGTGGGGAGACCCAGTACTTC.

This clone was observed a few times. The chain employs TRBV30 and TRBJ1-3; 11 bases match TRBD1. From germline, CDR1 is GTSNPN and CDR2 SVGIG (reference sequence). The CDR3 is 15 amino acids. Trimming took 3 bases from V and 7 from J; bases not matched to a gene: 8. For the CDR3, the DNA is TGTGCCTGGAGCGACGGACAGGGGGCTTATAACACCATATATTTT. This codes for CAWSDGQGAYNTIYF.

The chain employs TRBV4-1 and TRBJ1-1, with 9 bases that match TRBD1. The CDR3 is 19 amino acids. The trim removed 4 bases at V and 5 bases at J, leaving 20 bases unmatched. Germline V CDR1 and CDR2: MGHRA, YSYEKL. The CDR3 nucleotides read TGCGCCAGCAGCCTAGGAATACCCGGGACAGGGATGGGAGGAACTGAAGCTTTCTTT. The encoded protein is CASSLGIPGTGMGGTEAFF.

V and J are TRBV30 and TRBJ1-2; no clear D. The CDR3 length is 11 residues. V shed 2 bases and J shed 4 bases, with 5 bases lying between them. Germline lookup yields CDR1 GTSNPN and CDR2 SVGIG (reference sequence). CDR3 nucleotides: TGTGCCTGGAGTACAACCTATGGCTACACCTTC. It translates to CAWSTTYGYTF. Supplemented by reference TRBV30 and TRBJ1-2, the full variable domain reads SQTIHQWPATLVQPVGSPLSLECTVEGTSNPNLYWYRQAAGRGLQLLFYSVGIGQISSEVPQNLSASRPQDRQFILSSKKLLLSDSGFYLCAWSTTYGYTFGSGTRLTVV.

This chain uses TRBV7-9 with TRBJ2-1; tentative D call: TRBD2 (6 bases). CDR1 and CDR2 (germline): SEHNR, FQNEAQ (reference sequence). CDR3 length equals 12 residues. V was shortened by 5 bases and J by 6 bases, with 8 bases between the two germline ends. CDR3 sequence (DNA): TGTGCCAGCAGCCCACTAGCCAATGAGCAGTTCTTC. It specifies CASSPLANEQFF.

V is TRBV2 and J is TRBJ1-5, with D perhaps TRBD1 (5 bases). Germline loops: CDR1 SNHLY, CDR2 FYNNEI. CDR3 length equals 16 residues. Deletions cut 6 bases from V and 0 bases from J, with 15 bases between. The CDR3 sequence: CASSGVQTDSNQPQHF. The DNA of the CDR3 is TGTGCCAGCAGCGGGGTGCAGACAGATAGCAATCAGCCCCAGCATTTT. The variable domain in full, completed from reference TRBV2 and TRBJ1-5, reads EPEVTQTPSHQVTQMGQEVILRCVPISNHLYFYWYRQILGQKVEFLVSFYNNEISEKSEIFDDQFSVERPDGSNFTLKIRSTKLEDSAMYFCASSGVQTDSNQPQHFGDGTRLSIL.

This chain connects TRBV7-2 to TRBJ1-4; TRBD1 matches 9 bases. CDR1 SGHTA and CDR2 FQGNSA come from the germline V gene. J lost 6 bases, V lost 5 bases, and 4 bases had no gene match. The CDR3 consists of 14 residues. CDR3 in DNA: TGTGCCAGCAGCACCACAGGGGGCTATGAAAAACTGTTTTTT. It specifies CASSTTGGYEKLFF.

This clone was counted once. The rearrangement joins TRBV5-1 to TRBJ1-2; D perhaps matches TRBD1 (6 bases). In germline, CDR1 is SGHRS, CDR2 YFSETQ. Between the trimmed V and J ends, which lost 0 bases and 4 bases, there was a span of 10 bases. This CDR3 has 14 residues. Written as DNA, the CDR3 is TGCGCCAGCAGCTTGGACAGGGACGTCTATGGCTACACCTTC. It specifies CASSLDRDVYGYTF. The full variable domain, its missing parts supplied by reference TRBV5-1 and TRBJ1-2, is KAGVTQTPRYLIKTRGQQVTLSCSPISGHRSVSWYQQTPGQGLQFLFEYFSETQRNKGNFPGRFSGRQFSNSRSEMNVSTLELGDSALYLCASSLDRDVYGYTFGSGTRLTVV.

CDR3 sequence: CASSYSGVNQPQHF. Written as DNA, the CDR3 is TGTGCCAGCAGCTATTCCGGGGTCAATCAGCCCCAGCATTTT. The chain recombines TRBV14 with TRBJ1-5, with D unresolved. Between the trimmed V and J ends, which lost 5 bases and 3 bases, there was a span of 11 bases. There are 14 residues in the CDR3. Per germline, CDR1 SGHDN and CDR2 FVKESK.